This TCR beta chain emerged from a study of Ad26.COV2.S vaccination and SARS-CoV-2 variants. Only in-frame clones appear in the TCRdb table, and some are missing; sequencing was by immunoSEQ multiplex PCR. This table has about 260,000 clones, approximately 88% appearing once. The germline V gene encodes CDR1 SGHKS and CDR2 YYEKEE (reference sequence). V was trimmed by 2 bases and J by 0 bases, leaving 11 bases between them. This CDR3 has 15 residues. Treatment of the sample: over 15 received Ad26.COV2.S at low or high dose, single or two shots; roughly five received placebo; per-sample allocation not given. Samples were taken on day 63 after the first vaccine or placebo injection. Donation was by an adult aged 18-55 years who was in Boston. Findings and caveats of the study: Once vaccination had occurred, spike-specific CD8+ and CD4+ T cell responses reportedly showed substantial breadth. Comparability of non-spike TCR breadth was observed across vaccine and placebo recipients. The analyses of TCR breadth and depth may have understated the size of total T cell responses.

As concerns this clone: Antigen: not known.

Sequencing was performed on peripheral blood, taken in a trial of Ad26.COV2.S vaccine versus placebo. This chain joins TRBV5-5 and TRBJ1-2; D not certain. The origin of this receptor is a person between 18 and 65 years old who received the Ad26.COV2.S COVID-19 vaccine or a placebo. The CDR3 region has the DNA TGTGCCAGCAGCTTAGGTAGTCTCACTAACTATGGCTACACCTTC. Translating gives CASSLGSLTNYGYTF. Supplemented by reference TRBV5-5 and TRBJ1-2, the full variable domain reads DAGVTQSPTHLIKTRGQQVTLRCSPISGHKSVSWYQQVLGQGPQFIFQYYEKEERGRGNFPDRFSARQFPNYSSELNVNALLLGDSALYLCASSLGSLTNYGYTFGSGTRLTVV.